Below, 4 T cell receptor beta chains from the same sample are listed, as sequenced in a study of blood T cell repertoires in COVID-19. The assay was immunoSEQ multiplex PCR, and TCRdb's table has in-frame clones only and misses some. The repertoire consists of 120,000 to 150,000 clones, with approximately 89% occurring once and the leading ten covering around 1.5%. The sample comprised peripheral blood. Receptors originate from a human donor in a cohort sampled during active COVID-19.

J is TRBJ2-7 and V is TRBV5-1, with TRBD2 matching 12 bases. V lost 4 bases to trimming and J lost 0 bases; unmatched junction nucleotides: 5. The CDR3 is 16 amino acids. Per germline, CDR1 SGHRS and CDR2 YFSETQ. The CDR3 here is CASSRWTSGDSYEQYF. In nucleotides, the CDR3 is TGCGCCAGCAGCAGATGGACTAGCGGGGACTCCTACGAGCAGTACTTC.

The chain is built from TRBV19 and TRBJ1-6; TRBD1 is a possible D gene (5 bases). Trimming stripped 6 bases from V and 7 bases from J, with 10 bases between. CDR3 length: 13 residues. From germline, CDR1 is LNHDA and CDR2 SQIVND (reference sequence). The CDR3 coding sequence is TGTGCCAGTAGAGACTCAGGGAATTCACCCCTCCACTTT. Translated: CASRDSGNSPLHF.

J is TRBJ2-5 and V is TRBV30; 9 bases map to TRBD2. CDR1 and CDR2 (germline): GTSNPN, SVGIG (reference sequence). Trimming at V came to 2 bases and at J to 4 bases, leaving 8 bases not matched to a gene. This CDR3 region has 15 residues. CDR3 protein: CAWSLGGGAGETQYF. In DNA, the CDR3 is TGTGCCTGGAGTTTGGGCGGGGGGGCCGGAGAGACCCAGTACTTC.

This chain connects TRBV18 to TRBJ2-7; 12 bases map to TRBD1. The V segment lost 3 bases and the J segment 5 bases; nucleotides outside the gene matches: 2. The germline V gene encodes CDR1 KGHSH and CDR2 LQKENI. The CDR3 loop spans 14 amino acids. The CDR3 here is CASSPGTGGNEQYF. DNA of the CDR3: TGTGCCAGCTCACCCGGGACAGGGGGCAACGAGCAGTACTTC. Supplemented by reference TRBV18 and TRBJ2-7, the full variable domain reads NAGVMQNPRHLVRRRGQEARLRCSPMKGHSHVYWYRQLPEEGLKFMVYLQKENIIDESGMPKERFSAEFPKEGPSILRIQQVVRGDSAAYFCASSPGTGGNEQYFGPGTRLTVT.